The entry that follows covers one T cell receptor (beta chain) sequence. The antigen is not known. This entry comes from a study of Graves' ophthalmopathy and Graves' hyperthyroidism. In the study overall: Stable hyperthyroidism was defined by absence of ophthalmopathy within 18 months of follow-up. Study-level points and caveats: Classification of ophthalmopathy versus stable hyperthyroidism by a 13-signature model yielded just under 90% sensitivity and around 80% specificity. With a specificity of about 73% and a sensitivity of about 69%, the model predicted ophthalmopathy progression.

The TCR beta CDR3 regions underwent amplification from RNA transcripts. An opening RT-PCR round employed HTBI primers and preceded a second-round multiplex PCR. TCRdb fed the multiplex PCR reads into MiXCR, producing one record per CDR3 protein. Of approximately 1.2 million distinct CDR3 sequences in the sample, about 36% are singletons; the top ten hold over 8.5%. Patients in the hyperthyroidism group, adults aged 18 to 65, were newly diagnosed, under 2 months' duration. The CDR3 runs 16 residues. V trimming: 1 base; J trimming: 9 bases; junction bases outside the gene matches: 12. Germline lookup yields CDR1 LGHNA and CDR2 YSLEER.

This chain joins TRBV4-3 and TRBJ2-7, with TRBD2 matching over 10 bases. Sequencing was carried out using peripheral blood or thyroid tissue (not recorded which). The source is an adult man with Graves' hyperthyroidism. CDR3 residues: CASSQGGGAGGSGQYF. The CDR3 bases are TGCGCCAGCAGCCAAGGAGGGGGAGCGGGAGGGTCTGGGCAGTACTTC.